This T cell receptor (beta chain) was retrieved from a study of shared clonotypes between healthy human individuals. Germline V gene lookup returns CDR1 ENHRY and CDR2 SYGVKD. This CDR3 region has 16 residues. V trimming: 8 bases; J trimming: 3 bases; junction bases outside the gene matches: 14. Clones were sequenced by immunoSEQ multiplex PCR, and TCRdb holds only the in-frame ones, with some missing. Of over a million clones listed, 95% to 97% are singletons. This sequence joins TRBV10-3 and TRBJ2-3; 7 bases line up with TRBD1. This TCR was sampled from a man aged 25-40 years in good health. The sequencing sample was made of naive CD4+ T cells sorted from blood. Stated subset: CD45RA+ positively selected. In nucleotides, the CDR3 is TGTGCCATCGGTCCATCGACAGGGTGGATTACAGATACGCAGTATTTT. It specifies CAIGPSTGWITDTQYF.